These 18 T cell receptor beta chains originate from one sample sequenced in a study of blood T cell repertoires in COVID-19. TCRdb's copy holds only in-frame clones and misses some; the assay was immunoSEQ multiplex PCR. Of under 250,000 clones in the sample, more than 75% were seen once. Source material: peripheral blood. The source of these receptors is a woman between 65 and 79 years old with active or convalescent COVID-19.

CDR3: CASSLVQTTSYEQYF. CDR3 DNA sequence: TGTGCCAGCAGCTTAGTACAGACCACTTCCTACGAGCAGTACTTC. This chain connects TRBV11-2 to TRBJ2-7, with D uncertain. Trimming left V 1 base short and J 1 base short, with 11 bases between. Germline values: CDR1 SGHAT, CDR2 FQNNGV. This CDR3 has 15 amino acids. Filled out from reference TRBV11-2 and TRBJ2-7, the complete variable domain reads EAGVAQSPRYKIIEKRQSVAFWCNPISGHATLYWYQQILGQGPKLLIQFQNNGVVDDSQLPKDRFSAERLKGVDSTLKIQPAKLEDSAVYLCASSLVQTTSYEQYFGPGTRLTVT.

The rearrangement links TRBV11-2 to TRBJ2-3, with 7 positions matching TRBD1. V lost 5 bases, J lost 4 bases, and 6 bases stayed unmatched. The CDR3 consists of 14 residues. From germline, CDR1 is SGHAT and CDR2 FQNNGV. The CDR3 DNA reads TGTGCCAGCAGCCGCGACAGGGAATCAGATACGCAGTATTTT. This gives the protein CASSRDRESDTQYF.

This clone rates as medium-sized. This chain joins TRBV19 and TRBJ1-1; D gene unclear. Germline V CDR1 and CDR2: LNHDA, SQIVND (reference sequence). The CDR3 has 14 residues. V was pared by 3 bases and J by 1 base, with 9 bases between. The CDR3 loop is CASSILNRNTEAFF. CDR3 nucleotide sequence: TGTGCCAGTAGTATTCTCAATAGGAACACTGAAGCTTTCTTT.

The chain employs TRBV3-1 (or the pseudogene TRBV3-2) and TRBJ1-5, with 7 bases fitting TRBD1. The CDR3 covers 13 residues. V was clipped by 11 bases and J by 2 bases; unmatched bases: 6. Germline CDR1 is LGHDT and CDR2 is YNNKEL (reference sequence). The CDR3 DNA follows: TGTGCCGCTTCAGGGGGTCGCAATCAGCCCCAGCATTTT. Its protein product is CAASGGRNQPQHF.

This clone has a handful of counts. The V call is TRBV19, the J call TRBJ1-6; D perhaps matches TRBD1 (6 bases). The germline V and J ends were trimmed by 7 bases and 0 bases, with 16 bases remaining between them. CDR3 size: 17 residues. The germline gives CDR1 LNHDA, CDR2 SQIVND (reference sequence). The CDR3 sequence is CASKGGTPSSYNSPLHF. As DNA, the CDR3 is TGTGCCAGTAAGGGGGGGACTCCAAGCTCCTATAATTCACCCCTCCACTTT.

Here the CDR3 DNA reads TGTGCCAGCAGTTTCCTTAGGGGCCAGCCCCAGCATTTT. Encoded protein: CASSFLRGQPQHF. V usage is TRBV12-3 or TRBV12-4 and J usage is TRBJ1-5; perhaps TRBD1 as D (5 bases). This CDR3 spans 13 amino acids. The V and J ends lost 3 bases and 7 bases respectively, with 10 bases between them.

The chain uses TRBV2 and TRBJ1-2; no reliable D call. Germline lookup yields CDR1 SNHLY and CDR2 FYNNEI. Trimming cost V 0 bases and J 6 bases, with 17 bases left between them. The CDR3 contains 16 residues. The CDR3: CASSEAKLNSRDGYTF. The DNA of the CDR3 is TGTGCCAGCAGTGAAGCCAAGTTAAACTCGAGGGATGGCTACACCTTC.

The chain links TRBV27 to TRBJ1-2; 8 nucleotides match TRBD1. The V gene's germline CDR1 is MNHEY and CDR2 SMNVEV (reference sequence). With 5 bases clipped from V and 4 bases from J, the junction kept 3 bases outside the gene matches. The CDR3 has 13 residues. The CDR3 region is CASSLDRVYGYTF. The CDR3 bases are TGTGCCAGCAGTCTGGACAGGGTCTATGGCTACACCTTC.

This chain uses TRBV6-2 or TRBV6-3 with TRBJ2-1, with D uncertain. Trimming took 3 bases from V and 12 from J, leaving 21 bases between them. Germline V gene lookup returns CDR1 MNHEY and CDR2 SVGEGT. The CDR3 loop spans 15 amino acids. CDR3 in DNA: TGTGCCAGCAGTTATCCAGAAGAGATGGGTGGCGGGCAGTTCTTC. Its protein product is CASSYPEEMGGGQFF.

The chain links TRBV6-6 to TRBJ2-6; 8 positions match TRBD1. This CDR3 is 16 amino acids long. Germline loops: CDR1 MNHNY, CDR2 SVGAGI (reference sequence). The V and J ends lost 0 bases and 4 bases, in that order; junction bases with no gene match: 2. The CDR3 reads CASSYSTGAGANVLTF. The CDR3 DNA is TGTGCCAGCAGTTACTCGACAGGGGCCGGGGCCAACGTCCTGACTTTC.

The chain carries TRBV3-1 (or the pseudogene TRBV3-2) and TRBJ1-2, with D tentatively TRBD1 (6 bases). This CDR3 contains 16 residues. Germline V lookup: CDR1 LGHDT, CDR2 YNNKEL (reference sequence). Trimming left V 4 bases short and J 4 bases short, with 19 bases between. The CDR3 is CASSRTFRQGPYGYTF. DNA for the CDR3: TGTGCCAGCAGCCGTACGTTTCGTCAGGGGCCCTATGGCTACACCTTC.

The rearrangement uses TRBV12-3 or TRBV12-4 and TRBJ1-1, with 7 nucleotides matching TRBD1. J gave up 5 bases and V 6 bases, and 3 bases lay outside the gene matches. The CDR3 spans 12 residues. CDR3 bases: TGTGCCAGCAGAGGACAGGTTACTGAAGCTTTCTTT. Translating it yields CASRGQVTEAFF.

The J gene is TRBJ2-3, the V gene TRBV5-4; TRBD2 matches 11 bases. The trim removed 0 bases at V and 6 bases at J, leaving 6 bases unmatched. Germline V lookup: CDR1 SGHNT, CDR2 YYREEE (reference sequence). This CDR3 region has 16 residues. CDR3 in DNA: TGTGCCAGCAGCTTGGGTAGCGGGGGGGCAATGGATACGCAGTATTTT. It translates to CASSLGSGGAMDTQYF.

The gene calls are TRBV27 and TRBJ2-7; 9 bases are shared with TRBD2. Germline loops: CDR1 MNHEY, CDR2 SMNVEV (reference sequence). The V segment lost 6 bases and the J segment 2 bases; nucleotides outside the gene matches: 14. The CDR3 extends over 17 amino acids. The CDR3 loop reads CASSSRGRGGRAYEQYF. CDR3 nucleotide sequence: TGTGCCAGCAGCTCCAGAGGGCGGGGGGGGCGCGCCTACGAGCAGTACTTC.

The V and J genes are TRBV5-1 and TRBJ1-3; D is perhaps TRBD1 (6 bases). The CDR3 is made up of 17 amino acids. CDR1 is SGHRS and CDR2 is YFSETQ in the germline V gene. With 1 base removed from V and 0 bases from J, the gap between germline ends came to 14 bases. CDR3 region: CASSLTPGETSGNTIYF. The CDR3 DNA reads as TGCGCCAGCAGCTTGACCCCAGGGGAGACCTCTGGAAACACCATATATTTT.

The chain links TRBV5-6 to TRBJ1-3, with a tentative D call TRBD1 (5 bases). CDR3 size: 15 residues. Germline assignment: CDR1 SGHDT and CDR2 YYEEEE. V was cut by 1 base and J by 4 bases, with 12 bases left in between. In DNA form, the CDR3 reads TGTGCCAGCAGCTTGTCTGGGGGGTCCGGAAACACCATATATTTT. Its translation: CASSLSGGSGNTIYF.

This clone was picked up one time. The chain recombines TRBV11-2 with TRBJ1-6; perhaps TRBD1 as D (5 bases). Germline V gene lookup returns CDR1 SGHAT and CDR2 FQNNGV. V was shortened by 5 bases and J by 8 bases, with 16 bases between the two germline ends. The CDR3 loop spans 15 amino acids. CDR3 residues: CASSPGRGVHSPLHF. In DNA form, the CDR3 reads TGTGCCAGCAGCCCCGGTCGGGGGGTACATTCACCCCTCCACTTT.

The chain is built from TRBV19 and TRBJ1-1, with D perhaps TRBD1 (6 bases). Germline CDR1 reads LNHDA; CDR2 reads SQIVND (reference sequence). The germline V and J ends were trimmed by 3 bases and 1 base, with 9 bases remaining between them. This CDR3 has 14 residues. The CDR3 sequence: CASSILTGNTEAFF. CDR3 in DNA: TGTGCCAGTAGTATCCTGACAGGGAACACTGAAGCTTTCTTT.